This TCR beta chain is drawn from a study of T cell responses to AZD1222 COVID-19 vaccine. The protocol was immunoSEQ multiplex PCR, while the TCRdb copy is restricted to in-frame clones and leaves out a portion. Seen here are approximately 130,000 clones, 80% to 90% observed once, and the top ten hold 8.5% to 14%. Per germline, CDR1 SGHNT and CDR2 YYREEE (reference sequence). This CDR3 has 13 residues. The V segment lost 4 bases and the J segment 5 bases; nucleotides outside the gene matches: 4. This TCR was sampled from an adult in good health. The chain couples TRBV5-4 to TRBJ1-2, with 8 bases fitting TRBD1. Sequencing was performed on peripheral blood, taken on day 0 of MenACWY control vaccination. The CDR3 coding sequence is TGTGCCAGCAGCGAGGACAGGGTGTATGGCTACACCTTC. Protein: CASSEDRVYGYTF. The full variable domain, with the rest looked up from reference TRBV5-4 and TRBJ1-2, is ETGVTQSPTHLIKTRGQQVTLRCSSQSGHNTVSWYQQALGQGPQFIFQYYREEENGRGNFPPRFSGLQFPNYSSELNVNALELDDSALYLCASSEDRVYGYTFGSGTRLTVV.